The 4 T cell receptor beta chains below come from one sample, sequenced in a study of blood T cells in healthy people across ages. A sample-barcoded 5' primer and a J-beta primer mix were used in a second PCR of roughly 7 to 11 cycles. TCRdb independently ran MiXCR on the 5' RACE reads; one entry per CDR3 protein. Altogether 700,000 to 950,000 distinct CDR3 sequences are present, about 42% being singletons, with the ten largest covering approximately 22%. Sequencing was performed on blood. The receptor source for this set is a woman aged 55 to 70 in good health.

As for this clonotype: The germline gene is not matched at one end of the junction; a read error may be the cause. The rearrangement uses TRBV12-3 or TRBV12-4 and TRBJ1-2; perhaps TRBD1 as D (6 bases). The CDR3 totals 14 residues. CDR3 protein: CAGSRDRSNYGYTF. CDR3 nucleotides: TGTGCCGGCAGTCGAGACAGGAGTAACTATGGCTACACCTTC.

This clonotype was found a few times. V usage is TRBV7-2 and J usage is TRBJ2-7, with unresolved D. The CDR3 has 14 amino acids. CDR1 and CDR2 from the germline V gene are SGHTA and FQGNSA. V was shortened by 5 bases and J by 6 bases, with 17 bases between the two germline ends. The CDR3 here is CASSRPPTTSEQYF. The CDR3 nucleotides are TGTGCCAGCAGCCGGCCTCCCACGACCTCCGAGCAGTACTTC.

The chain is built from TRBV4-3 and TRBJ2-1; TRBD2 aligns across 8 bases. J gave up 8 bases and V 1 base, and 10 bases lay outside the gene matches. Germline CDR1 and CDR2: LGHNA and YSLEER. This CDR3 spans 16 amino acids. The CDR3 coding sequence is TGCGCCAGCAGCCAAGTCCCGGGACTAGAGGGGGATGAGCAGTTCTTC. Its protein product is CASSQVPGLEGDEQFF.

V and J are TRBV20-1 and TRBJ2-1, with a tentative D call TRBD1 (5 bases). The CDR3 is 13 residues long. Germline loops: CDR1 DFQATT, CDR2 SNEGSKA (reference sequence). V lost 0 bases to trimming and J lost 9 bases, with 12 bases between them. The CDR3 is CSARDLGAAEQFF. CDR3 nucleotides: TGCAGTGCTAGAGATCTAGGGGCAGCTGAGCAGTTCTTC.